Listed below are T cell receptor beta chains from one sample, sequenced in a study of PD-1 blockade in mismatch repair-deficient tumors. Assay: immunoSEQ multiplex PCR; the TCRdb copy retains only in-frame clones and omits some. This sample yields more than 85,000 clones, of which 70% to 85% are seen a single time; roughly 6.3% belongs to the top ten. Sequencing used peripheral blood, obtained approximately 8 months after starting pembrolizumab. Source of these receptors: an adult with mismatch repair-deficient cancer. Each CDR3 is given with its conserved first and last residue. D genes are given only for firm matches. Clone sizes are given selectively: once, few, many, or a class where the clone is expanded.

J: TRBJ2-7; V: TRBV2; size: NA; D: TRBD1; DNA: TGTGCCAGACAGGGGGCACTGAACGAGCAGTACTTC; CDR3: CARQGALNEQYF
J: TRBJ2-5; V: TRBV2; size: NA; D: TRBD2; DNA: TGTGCCAGCATCCTGAGGTCCCTAGGACTAGCGGGAGATGAGACCCAGTACTTC; CDR3: CASILRSLGLAGDETQYF
J: TRBJ2-5; V: TRBV2; size: NA; D: NA; DNA: TGTGCCAGCAGTGAAGTTGGGACCCCAGGCGAGACCCAGTACTTC; CDR3: CASSEVGTPGETQYF
J: TRBJ2-5; V: TRBV5-1; size: few; D: NA; DNA: TGCGCCAGCAGCTTGTCCCCCCAGCAGGGAGCAGAGACCCAGTACTTC; CDR3: CASSLSPQQGAETQYF
J: TRBJ1-4; V: TRBV5-1; size: NA; D: TRBD1; DNA: TGCGCCAGCAGCGCTTTACAGGGGGCACAGGGAGCTAATGAAAAACTGTTTTTT; CDR3: CASSALQGAQGANEKLFF
J: TRBJ1-5; V: TRBV19; size: few; D: NA; DNA: TGTGCCAGTAGAGGGCTAGGCAATCAGCCCCAGCATTTT; CDR3: CASRGLGNQPQHF
J: TRBJ2-5; V: TRBV19; size: NA; D: TRBD2; DNA: TGTGCCAGTAGCCCTAGCGGGAGGGAAGAGACCCAGTACTTC; CDR3: CASSPSGREETQYF
J: TRBJ2-1; V: TRBV5-1; size: NA; D: TRBD2; DNA: TGCGCCAGCAGCGAGAGGACTAGTGACAATGAGCAGTTCTTC; CDR3: CASSERTSDNEQFF
J: TRBJ2-3; V: TRBV29-1; size: NA; D: TRBD2; DNA: TGCAGCGTCGCAGGGACTAGCGGGAGGGCGTCAGATACGCAGTATTTT; CDR3: CSVAGTSGRASDTQYF
J: TRBJ2-7; V: TRBV10-2; size: NA; D: TRBD2; DNA: TGCGCCAGCAGTGGGACTAGCGGAATCTACGAGCAGTACTTC; CDR3: CASSGTSGIYEQYF
J: TRBJ2-3; V: TRBV10-3; size: once; D: TRBD2; DNA: TGTGCCATCAGGGAAGGACTAGCGGGAGGTTATTCTGGAGATACGCAGTATTTT; CDR3: CAIREGLAGGYSGDTQYF
J: TRBJ1-5; V: TRBV19; size: once; D: NA; DNA: TGTGCCAGTAGTATTAGGCGAGGGGAGGTTCAGCCCCAGCATTTT; CDR3: CASSIRRGEVQPQHF
J: TRBJ1-2; V: TRBV2; size: NA; D: TRBD1; DNA: TGTGCCACCAGTCCCCTTCAGGGGGCCAACTATGGCTACACCTTC; CDR3: CATSPLQGANYGYTF
J: TRBJ2-7; V: TRBV25-1; size: few; D: NA; DNA: TGTGCCAGCAGTGAACGGGGGACATTTTACGAGCAGTACTTC; CDR3: CASSERGTFYEQYF
J: TRBJ1-1; V: TRBV18; size: NA; D: NA; DNA: TGTGCCAGCCATGTCAGCGGAATGAACACTGAAGCTTTCTTT; CDR3: CASHVSGMNTEAFF
J: TRBJ2-7; V: TRBV6-5; size: NA; D: TRBD2; DNA: TGTGCCAGCAGTTACCTCGGGGAGGGCCGAGGGGAGCAGTACTTC; CDR3: CASSYLGEGRGEQYF
J: TRBJ1-1; V: TRBV6-1; size: few; D: NA; DNA: TGTGCCAGCAGTCCTGGGGGGGCTGACACTGAAGCTTTCTTT; CDR3: CASSPGGADTEAFF
J: TRBJ2-5; V: TRBV29-1; size: NA; D: TRBD2; DNA: TGCAGCGTTGAGGAGCGGGAGGAGACCCAGTACTTC; CDR3: CSVEEREETQYF
J: TRBJ2-5; V: TRBV7-8; size: NA; D: NA; DNA: TGTGCCAGCAGCTTTTCGGCAGGGGTTGGGAAGACCCAGTACTTC; CDR3: CASSFSAGVGKTQYF
J: TRBJ2-2; V: TRBV9; size: NA; D: NA; DNA: TGTGCCAGCAGCGTAGGGCAGCGGGCGAACACCGGGGAGCTGTTTTTT; CDR3: CASSVGQRANTGELFF
J: TRBJ2-5; V: TRBV10-3; size: NA; D: NA; DNA: TGTGCCATCAGTGAGTCGGAGACAGTGGGGACCCAGTACTTC; CDR3: CAISESETVGTQYF
J: TRBJ1-2; V: TRBV2; size: NA; D: NA; DNA: TGTGCCAGCTACCCTTCGCTCGACAGGAGCTATGGCTACACCTTC; CDR3: CASYPSLDRSYGYTF
J: TRBJ2-7; V: TRBV6-5; size: NA; D: NA; DNA: TGTGCCAGCAGCCAGCTTAACTCCAACGAGCAGTACTTC; CDR3: CASSQLNSNEQYF
J: TRBJ2-2; V: TRBV6-5; size: NA; D: TRBD2; DNA: TGTGCCAGCAGCCCTCCTAGCGGTTACACCGGGGAGCTGTTTTTT; CDR3: CASSPPSGYTGELFF
J: TRBJ2-3; V: TRBV11-2; size: NA; D: NA; DNA: TGTGCCAGCAGCTCCACGGGGCCAGATACGCAGTATTTT; CDR3: CASSSTGPDTQYF
J: TRBJ2-7; V: TRBV4-1; size: NA; D: NA; DNA: TGCGCCAGCAGCCCGACCCCCCGCCCTTACGAGCAGTACTTC; CDR3: CASSPTPRPYEQYF
J: TRBJ1-1; V: TRBV6-1; size: NA; D: NA; DNA: TGTGCCAGCAGCTCGGACAACACTGAAGCTTTCTTT; CDR3: CASSSDNTEAFF
J: TRBJ2-1; V: TRBV9; size: NA; D: TRBD2; DNA: TGTGCCAGCAGCGTAGGTTTTGGACTAGCGGGATATGAGCAGTTCTTC; CDR3: CASSVGFGLAGYEQFF
J: TRBJ2-7; V: TRBV21-1; size: NA; D: NA; DNA: TGTGCCAGCAGCCTCGGACTAGCAGGCGAGCAGTACTTC; CDR3: CASSLGLAGEQYF
J: TRBJ1-5; V: TRBV27; size: few; D: NA; DNA: TGTGCCAGCAGTTTATCGGCAGGGCTCTATAGCAATCAGCCCCAGCATTTT; CDR3: CASSLSAGLYSNQPQHF